Below, 16 T cell receptor beta chains from the same sample are listed, as sequenced in a study of blood T cell repertoires in COVID-19. This table comes from immunoSEQ multiplex PCR, and its TCRdb copy is limited to in-frame clones, with some not included. The data contain 100,000 or so clones, 85% to 90% of them singletons. Sequenced: peripheral blood. These receptor sequences come from a woman aged 55-70 years in a cohort sampled during active or convalescent COVID-19.

The rearrangement links TRBV27 to TRBJ2-1; 7 nucleotides align to TRBD1. Germline CDR1 reads MNHEY; CDR2 reads SMNVEV (reference sequence). This CDR3 region has 13 residues. After removal of 4 bases from V and 15 bases from J, the junction contained 12 bases not matched to a gene. The DNA of the CDR3 is TGTGCCAGCAGTTCGTCGACCAGGGGGACCTCGTTCTTC. Translation gives CASSSSTRGTSFF.

V gene TRBV5-4 combines with J gene TRBJ2-7, with TRBD2 identical over 11 bases. The J segment lost 2 bases and the V segment lost 4 bases, leaving 5 bases of the junction unmatched. The CDR3 is made up of 15 amino acids. CDR1 is SGHNT, CDR2 YYREEE, per germline (reference sequence). The CDR3 reads CASSHGTSGAYEQYF. As DNA, the CDR3 is TGTGCCAGCAGCCATGGGACTAGCGGAGCCTACGAGCAGTACTTC.

The V call is TRBV21-1, the J call TRBJ1-1. TRBV21-1 represents a pseudogene. The CDR3 runs 13 residues. The CDR3 protein is CALGGGSNTEAFF. Written as DNA, the CDR3 is TGTGCCCTTGGGGGGGGGAGTAACACTGAAGCTTTCTTT.

The genes are TRBV19 and TRBJ1-1; 8 bases fit TRBD1. CDR1 and CDR2 (germline): LNHDA, SQIVND (reference sequence). J lost 3 bases, V lost 4 bases, and 1 base had no gene match. There are 13 residues in the CDR3. CDR3 nucleotides: TGTGCCAGTAGTACGGACAGGGACACTGAAGCTTTCTTT. It is translated as CASSTDRDTEAFF.

The gene calls are TRBV21-1 and TRBJ2-7; the D call TRBD2 from the table was never checked on the DNA. TRBV21-1 is a pseudogene locus. The CDR3 extends over 19 amino acids. CDR3 amino acids: CASKLPPGLPSILSYEQYF. CDR3 coding DNA: TGTGCCAGCAAATTACCTCCGGGACTACCTAGCATCCTCTCCTACGAGCAGTACTTC.

This chain uses TRBV5-1 with TRBJ2-5, with a possible D match to TRBD2 (5 bases). The CDR3 loop spans 14 amino acids. The V and J ends lost 6 bases and 5 bases respectively, with 17 bases between them. Germline V gives CDR1 SGHRS, CDR2 YFSETQ. CDR3 nucleotides: TGCGCCAGCACCTCTCGGGGAGCCCAGGAGACCCAGTACTTC. This sequence encodes CASTSRGAQETQYF.

The chain couples TRBV29-1 to TRBJ2-2; 11 bases map to TRBD2. This CDR3 is 15 amino acids long. Germline CDR1 reads SQVTM; CDR2 reads ANQGSEA. With 6 bases clipped from V and 1 base from J, the junction kept 4 bases outside the gene matches. This CDR3 reads CSVLGTSGNTGELFF. In DNA form, the CDR3 reads TGCAGCGTACTCGGGACTAGCGGGAACACCGGGGAGCTGTTTTTT.

The J gene is TRBJ1-1, the V gene TRBV5-1, with unresolved D. The V gene's germline CDR1 is SGHRS and CDR2 YFSETQ. V lost 2 bases and J lost 1, with 12 bases in between. The CDR3 contains 15 residues. CDR3 sequence reads: CASSLGSWRNTEAFF. In DNA form, the CDR3 reads TGCGCCAGCAGCTTAGGGAGCTGGCGGAACACTGAAGCTTTCTTT.

V usage is TRBV10-1 and J usage is TRBJ2-1; TRBD2 matches 7 bases. V was pared by 0 bases and J by 3 bases, with 5 bases of the junction left unmatched. The CDR3 totals 16 residues. The germline CDR1 and CDR2 sequences are WNHNN and SYGVQD (reference sequence). CDR3 loop: CASSESGTKNYNEQFF. CDR3 DNA: TGCGCCAGCAGTGAGTCTGGGACTAAAAACTACAATGAGCAGTTCTTC.

The chain uses TRBV28 and TRBJ1-2; 8 bases match TRBD1. There are 14 residues in the CDR3. The germline gives CDR1 MDHEN, CDR2 SYDVKM. The ends lost 6 bases at V and 4 bases at J; junction bases unmatched: 7. The CDR3 loop reads CASRGSGGGYGYTF. Here the CDR3 DNA reads TGTGCCAGCAGGGGTTCAGGGGGCGGCTATGGCTACACCTTC.

This clone has only a few counts. The chain employs TRBV3-1 (or the pseudogene TRBV3-2) and TRBJ1-1; D might be TRBD1 (6 bases). Trimming stripped 1 base from V and 0 bases from J, with 12 bases between. Germline V gives CDR1 LGHDT, CDR2 YNNKEL (reference sequence). The CDR3 has 16 amino acids. For the CDR3, the DNA is TGTGCCAGCAGCCAAGGGGCCAGGGGATTGAACACTGAAGCTTTCTTT. Its translation: CASSQGARGLNTEAFF.

The chain joins TRBV18 to TRBJ2-6, with D tentatively TRBD1 (5 bases). This CDR3 contains 15 residues. V lost 0 bases and J 2 bases, leaving 5 bases between the germline ends. The germline gives CDR1 KGHSH, CDR2 LQKENI. The CDR3 DNA is TGTGCCAGCTCACCACCAGGGGCTGGGGCCAACGTCCTGACTTTC. This encodes CASSPPGAGANVLTF.

The chain joins TRBV19 to TRBJ2-4; tentatively, D is TRBD2 (5 bases). The V gene lost 2 bases and the J gene lost 0 bases, with 14 bases spanning the gap. Per the germline V gene, CDR1 is LNHDA and CDR2 is SQIVND (reference sequence). There are 17 residues in the CDR3. In nucleotides, the CDR3 is TGTGCCAGTAGTATAACTAGGCTAGCTCTAGCCAAAAACATTCAGTACTTC. This translates into CASSITRLALAKNIQYF.

The chain has TRBV28 and TRBJ1-4, with TRBD1 identical over 9 bases. Germline V gene sequence: CDR1 MDHEN, CDR2 SYDVKM. Trimming cost V 7 bases and J 3 bases; bases outside gene matches: 6. The CDR3 is 15 residues long. CDR3 residues: CASTTGGAANEKLFF. CDR3 nucleotide sequence: TGTGCCAGCACGACAGGGGGGGCTGCTAATGAAAAACTGTTTTTT. Based on the CDR3 plus reference TRBV28 and TRBJ1-4, the full variable domain is DVKVTQSSRYLVKRTGEKVFLECVQDMDHENMFWYRQDPGLGLRLIYFSYDVKMKEKGDIPEGYSVSREKKERFSLILESASTNQTSMYLCASTTGGAANEKLFFGSGTQLSVL.

This chain links TRBV5-6 with TRBJ2-2, with 10 positions matching TRBD2. J lost 1 base, V lost 1 base, and 1 base had no gene match. The CDR3 has 16 residues. Germline assignment: CDR1 SGHDT and CDR2 YYEEEE. The CDR3 region is CASSLPSGGNTGELFF. CDR3 DNA sequence: TGTGCCAGCAGCTTGCCTAGCGGGGGGAACACCGGGGAGCTGTTTTTT.

This clone was observed a handful of times. The chain links TRBV5-1 to TRBJ1-2, with D perhaps TRBD1 (5 bases). The V gene's germline CDR1 is SGHRS and CDR2 YFSETQ. V lost 4 bases and J 7 bases, leaving 11 bases between the germline ends. The CDR3 sequence is 12 residues long. The CDR3 reads CASSPQGSGYTF. CDR3 DNA sequence: TGCGCCAGCAGCCCTCAGGGTAGTGGCTACACCTTC.